The 19 T cell receptor beta chains presented below share a single source sample, sequenced in a study of CD8 T cells in Susac syndrome (dated by TCRdb to 2018 to 2020). Libraries were built with the immunoSEQ multiplex PCR assay. RNA was extracted with the RNeasy kit and about 0.5 to 1 ug was reverse transcribed using random hexamers. Clones were called with MiXCR by TCRdb after fastp trimmed the public reads at Q25, and only in-frame beta chains were retained. Rows are combined by CDR3 protein, so each entry shows the most common genes and DNA. In all, the sample holds about 200,000 distinct CDR3 sequences, and roughly 95% of those were seen once. The ten biggest clones cover 0.093% of the sample. The material sequenced was CD4+ T cells from PBMCs. These receptors all come from a human donor with multiple sclerosis.

This chain links TRBV29-1 with TRBJ2-7; D is unresolved. The ends were cut back, 0 bases at V and 0 bases at J, with 6 bases in the middle. The CDR3 covers 13 residues. Germline V gives CDR1 SQVTM, CDR2 ANQGSEA. The CDR3 DNA reads TGCAGCGTTGAAGATCACAGCTCCTACGAGCAGTACTTC. This sequence encodes CSVEDHSSYEQYF.

J is TRBJ1-2 and V is TRBV7-2, with 9 bases aligning to TRBD1. CDR1 is SGHTA and CDR2 is FQGNSA in the germline V gene. CDR3 size: 15 residues. The V gene end was trimmed by 1 base and the J gene end by 6 bases; junction bases not matched to a gene: 6. CDR3 sequence (DNA): TGTGCCAGCAGCTTAGGGGGGACAGGGAGGAATGGCTACACCTTC. It translates to CASSLGGTGRNGYTF.

The V and J genes are TRBV20-1 and TRBJ2-1, with 9 nucleotides matching TRBD2. CDR3 length: 15 amino acids. Germline CDR1 DFQATT, CDR2 SNEGSKA (reference sequence). V shed 6 bases and J 4 bases; nucleotides not matched to a gene: 10. In nucleotides, the CDR3 is TGCAGTGCCACCACAAGCGGGGGGCCTTACAATGAGCAGTTCTTC. Its translation: CSATTSGGPYNEQFF.

V and J are TRBV24-1 and TRBJ2-1; a weak D match, TRBD2 (5 bases). Germline values: CDR1 KGHDR, CDR2 SFDVKD. There are 14 residues in the CDR3. V lost 6 bases and J 5 bases, leaving 13 bases between the germline ends. Written as DNA, the CDR3 is TGTGCCACCAGTCTCCGGGGAGAAGACAATGAGCAGTTCTTC. It encodes CATSLRGEDNEQFF.

This chain uses TRBV5-1 with TRBJ2-6, with D tentatively TRBD1 (5 bases). Germline V gives CDR1 SGHRS, CDR2 YFSETQ. V dropped 0 bases and J dropped 2 bases, with 9 bases sitting between them. The CDR3 is 16 residues long. CDR3 residues: CASSLVQGAGANVLTF. The DNA for the CDR3 is TGCGCCAGCAGCTTGGTTCAGGGTGCTGGGGCCAACGTCCTGACTTTC. Using reference TRBV5-1 and TRBJ2-6 for the parts outside the CDR3, the full variable domain is KAGVTQTPRYLIKTRGQQVTLSCSPISGHRSVSWYQQTPGQGLQFLFEYFSETQRNKGNFPGRFSGRQFSNSRSEMNVSTLELGDSALYLCASSLVQGAGANVLTFGAGSRLTVL.

The chain joins TRBV24-1 to TRBJ2-2, with 9 bases lining up with TRBD2. J was trimmed by 2 bases and V by 9 bases; bases with no gene match: 3. Germline V lookup: CDR1 KGHDR, CDR2 SFDVKD. This CDR3 region has 14 residues. The CDR3 here is CATAGGTNTGELFF. The CDR3 DNA reads TGTGCCACCGCGGGGGGGACTAACACCGGGGAGCTGTTTTTT.

The rearrangement uses TRBV19 and TRBJ2-7, with a weak D call TRBD2 (5 bases). The length of the CDR3 is 14 residues. With 3 bases removed from V and 0 bases from J, the gap between germline ends came to 9 bases. The germline V gene has CDR1 LNHDA and CDR2 SQIVND (reference sequence). The CDR3 DNA reads as TGTGCCAGTAGTATGGAGCGGTTCTCCTACGAGCAGTACTTC. As protein: CASSMERFSYEQYF.

The genes are TRBV30 and TRBJ1-1, with a tentative D call TRBD1 (6 bases). The ends were cut back, 2 bases at V and 1 base at J, with 8 bases in the middle. The CDR3 length is 13 residues. Germline lookup yields CDR1 GTSNPN and CDR2 SVGIG (reference sequence). CDR3 amino acids: CAWSTGQNTEAFF. CDR3 nucleotides: TGTGCCTGGAGTACAGGGCAGAACACTGAAGCTTTCTTT.

In its sample, this clonotype was seen a few times. DNA for the CDR3: TGCGCCAGCAGCTTGGATGGCACCGGGGAGCTGTTTTTT. It codes for CASSLDGTGELFF. The chain carries TRBV5-1 and TRBJ2-2; no firm D call. The V gene lost 0 bases and the J gene lost 4 bases, with 4 bases spanning the gap. CDR1 is SGHRS, CDR2 YFSETQ, per germline. The CDR3 sequence is 13 residues long.

The chain links TRBV29-1 to TRBJ1-2, with D possibly matching TRBD1 (5 bases). Germline assignment: CDR1 SQVTM and CDR2 ANQGSEA. The CDR3 is 14 amino acids. The germline V and J ends were trimmed by 7 bases and 8 bases, with 23 bases remaining between them. In DNA, the CDR3 is TGCAGCGGCAGCAGAATGGGGGGTAAAGAAGGCTACACCTTC. This codes for CSGSRMGGKEGYTF.

The chain carries TRBV29-1 and TRBJ1-2; a possible D gene is TRBD1 (5 bases). Per germline, CDR1 SQVTM and CDR2 ANQGSEA. This CDR3 contains 11 residues. V lost 6 bases to trimming and J lost 8 bases, with 13 bases between them. CDR3 protein: CSVTDRGGYTF. Here the CDR3 DNA reads TGCAGCGTGACAGATAGAGGAGGCTACACCTTC.

The chain employs TRBV30 and TRBJ2-1; D is unresolved. Trimming pared 4 bases from V and 3 bases from J, leaving 16 bases between. Germline V lookup: CDR1 GTSNPN, CDR2 SVGIG (reference sequence). The CDR3 has 15 amino acids. For the CDR3, the DNA is TGTGCCTGGACCCCAACCCTGGGCAGCTACAATGAGCAGTTCTTC. Protein product: CAWTPTLGSYNEQFF.

This chain joins TRBV3-1 and TRBJ2-5, with D possibly TRBD2 on 6 matching bases. Looked up from germline, CDR1 is LGHDT and CDR2 is YNNKEL (reference sequence). The ends were cut back, 3 bases at V and 2 bases at J, with 13 bases in the middle. The CDR3 loop spans 15 amino acids. The CDR3 region is CASSQRHREQETQYF. In DNA form, the CDR3 reads TGTGCCAGCAGCCAGCGGCACCGGGAGCAAGAGACCCAGTACTTC.

The genes are TRBV7-2 and TRBJ2-3, with D possibly TRBD2 on 6 matching bases. This CDR3 is 14 amino acids long. The germline V gene has CDR1 SGHTA and CDR2 FQGNSA. V was trimmed by 5 bases and J by 1 base, leaving 10 bases between them. CDR3: CASSPRDRTDTQYF. In DNA form, the CDR3 reads TGTGCCAGCAGCCCGCGGGACCGCACAGATACGCAGTATTTT.

This rearrangement joins TRBV7-3 to TRBJ1-1; 7 nucleotides line up with TRBD1. CDR3 length: 14 amino acids. J lost 1 base, V lost 4 bases, and 3 bases had no gene match. Germline V gene sequence: CDR1 SGHTA, CDR2 FQGTGA. This chain's CDR3 is CASSSTGANTEAFF. The CDR3 nucleotides are TGTGCCAGCAGCTCCACAGGGGCGAACACTGAAGCTTTCTTT. Full variable domain (remainder filled in from reference TRBV7-3 and TRBJ1-1): GAGVSQTPSNKVTEKGKYVELRCDPISGHTALYWYRQSLGQGPEFLIYFQGTGAADDSGLPNDRFFAVRPEGSVSTLKIQRTERGDSAVYLCASSSTGANTEAFFGQGTRLTVV.

J is TRBJ2-6 and V is TRBV29-1; tentative D call: TRBD1 (5 bases). Germline assignment: CDR1 SQVTM and CDR2 ANQGSEA. V was pared by 3 bases and J by 4 bases, with 10 bases between. This CDR3 is 14 amino acids long. CDR3 in DNA: TGCAGCGTTGACTCAGGGCCCGGGGCCAACGTCCTGACTTTC. Encoded protein: CSVDSGPGANVLTF.

The chain carries TRBV25-1 and TRBJ2-1; 8 nucleotides line up with TRBD2. After removal of 5 bases from V and 7 bases from J, the junction contained 13 bases not matched to a gene. Per germline, CDR1 MGHDK and CDR2 SYGVNS. The CDR3 has 16 residues. CDR3 nucleotides: TGTGCCAGCAGTCCCCGGGGGGGCGGGTATAGGAATGAGCAGTTCTTC. It translates to CASSPRGGGYRNEQFF.

This chain links TRBV9 with TRBJ2-2; 7 bases map to TRBD2. With 0 bases clipped from V and 6 bases from J, the junction kept 5 bases outside the gene matches. The CDR3 is 15 amino acids. Germline V gene lookup returns CDR1 SGDLS and CDR2 YYNGEE. The CDR3 DNA sequence: TGTGCCAGCAGCGTAGATGGGAGGGAGGCCGGGGAGCTGTTTTTT. Protein sequence: CASSVDGREAGELFF.

The gene calls are TRBV9 and TRBJ2-3; no firm D call. From germline, CDR1 is SGDLS and CDR2 YYNGEE. The CDR3 is 13 amino acids. V lost 0 bases to trimming and J lost 3 bases, with 5 bases between them. The chain's CDR3 is CASSVAQTDTQYF. The DNA of the CDR3 is TGTGCCAGCAGCGTAGCTCAGACAGATACGCAGTATTTT.